Below, 18 T cell receptor beta chains from the same sample are listed, as sequenced in a study of cytomegalovirus exposure and HLA in healthy donors (dated by TCRdb to 2017 to 2019). Receptors were amplified or captured by the immunoSEQ multiplex PCR assay. For the multiplex PCR, a mixture combining 60 forward primers for TCR Vbeta segments and 13 reverse primers for TCR Jbeta segments was used. TCRdb limited this immuneACCESS table to in-frame rearrangements with V and J called. A share of clones is missing; checked studies link under half to unresolved V genes, and the rest is unexplained. This sample is represented by 160,000 or so clones; about 77% of them were singletons. Of the sample, 1.3% falls within the top ten clones. Material: PBMCs. The source is a woman aged 45-65 years in good health and CMV-seronegative.

The chain has TRBV28 and TRBJ2-7; 10 bases match TRBD1. Germline loops: CDR1 MDHEN, CDR2 SYDVKM. V was clipped by 3 bases and J by 2 bases; unmatched bases: 4. This CDR3 has 15 residues. The CDR3 loop reads CASSFGTGVAYEQYF. The CDR3 nucleotides are TGTGCCAGCAGTTTCGGGACAGGGGTAGCCTACGAGCAGTACTTC.

The gene calls are TRBV7-9 and TRBJ2-5; 10 bases are shared with TRBD2. Germline trimming cut 1 base from V and 4 bases from J; bases unmatched to any gene: 0. CDR1 is SEHNR and CDR2 is FQNEAQ in the germline V gene (reference sequence). The CDR3 totals 14 residues. The CDR3 is CASSLGLAGETQYF. DNA for the CDR3: TGTGCCAGCAGCTTAGGACTAGCGGGAGAGACCCAGTACTTC.

The J gene is TRBJ1-2, the V gene TRBV29-1; the D is unclear. CDR3 length: 12 residues. In germline, CDR1 is SQVTM, CDR2 ANQGSEA. Trimming stripped 4 bases from V and 5 bases from J, with 11 bases between. The CDR3 protein is CSVVGRGYGYTF. For the CDR3, the DNA is TGCAGCGTTGTAGGGCGAGGGTATGGCTACACCTTC.

The V gene is TRBV7-2, the J gene TRBJ2-6; D is unclear. This CDR3 is 15 amino acids long. From germline, CDR1 is SGHTA and CDR2 FQGNSA. The V end lost 1 base, the J end lost 4 bases, and 8 bases lay between the germline ends. The CDR3 sequence: CASSLVSSGANVLTF. For the CDR3, the DNA is TGTGCCAGCAGCTTAGTGAGTTCGGGGGCCAACGTCCTGACTTTC.

The V call is TRBV6-5, the J call TRBJ2-1, with 12 nucleotides matching TRBD2. CDR1 is MNHEY, CDR2 SVGAGI, per germline. V lost 7 bases to trimming and J lost 7 bases; unmatched junction nucleotides: 5. The CDR3 covers 14 residues. CDR3 in DNA: TGTGCCAGCACCCTAGCGGGAGGGAGGAATGAGCAGTTCTTC. Translating gives CASTLAGGRNEQFF.

The chain links TRBV28 to TRBJ1-3; no clear D. The V and J ends lost 2 bases and 0 bases respectively, with 14 bases between them. The CDR3 has 17 residues. Germline V gives CDR1 MDHEN, CDR2 SYDVKM. The DNA of the CDR3 is TGTGCCAGCAGTTTACCGATCAGTGAATACTCTGGAAACACCATATATTTT. This encodes CASSLPISEYSGNTIYF.

This chain joins TRBV14 and TRBJ2-2; 8 bases agree with TRBD1. V dropped 3 bases and J dropped 1; count of bases not matched to a gene: 7. The germline gives CDR1 SGHDN, CDR2 FVKESK. The CDR3 has 17 amino acids. The CDR3 DNA is TGTGCCAGCAGCCAGTCCAGGGGGCACGGGAACACCGGGGAGCTGTTTTTT. Protein sequence: CASSQSRGHGNTGELFF.

The chain couples TRBV28 to TRBJ2-5; D remains unclear. This CDR3 region has 12 residues. Germline V gene data show CDR1 as MDHEN and CDR2 as SYDVKM. V was trimmed by 1 base and J by 5 bases, leaving 5 bases between them. The CDR3 here is CASSLSRETQYF. The CDR3 DNA sequence: TGTGCCAGCAGTTTATCCCGGGAGACCCAGTACTTC.

This sequence joins TRBV5-6 and TRBJ2-2; TRBD1 matches 11 bases. CDR3 length equals 16 residues. Germline V gene data show CDR1 as SGHDT and CDR2 as YYEEEE. The V segment lost 6 bases and the J segment 3 bases; nucleotides outside the gene matches: 7. The CDR3, as DNA: TGTGCCAGCACCCCGGGACAGGGGGTTTACACCGGGGAGCTGTTTTTT. Amino acid sequence: CASTPGQGVYTGELFF.

CDR3 nucleotide sequence: TGTGCCAGCAGTTTAGCACCACAGGGCTATGAGCAGTTCTTC. It codes for CASSLAPQGYEQFF. The gene calls are TRBV27 and TRBJ2-1, with a weak D call TRBD1 (6 bases). Germline V gene data show CDR1 as MNHEY and CDR2 as SMNVEV (reference sequence). The CDR3 is 14 residues long. V gave up 2 bases and J gave up 8 bases, with 13 bases separating them.

This clone was picked up a small number of times. The rearrangement joins TRBV18 to TRBJ1-1; D perhaps matches TRBD1 (6 bases). The CDR3 covers 14 residues. Deletions cut 5 bases from V and 0 bases from J, with 10 bases between. The V gene's germline CDR1 is KGHSH and CDR2 LQKENI. The CDR3 spells CASSRTALNTEAFF. CDR3 sequence (DNA): TGTGCCAGCTCAAGGACAGCCCTGAACACTGAAGCTTTCTTT.

This chain uses TRBV27 with TRBJ2-2; 8 bases are shared with TRBD1. CDR1 is MNHEY, CDR2 SMNVEV, per germline (reference sequence). V shed 8 bases and J 8 bases; nucleotides not matched to a gene: 16. This CDR3 contains 16 residues. CDR3 residues: CASGPRGTGIFGELFF. The CDR3 nucleotides are TGTGCCAGCGGTCCGAGGGGGACAGGAATCTTTGGGGAGCTGTTTTTT.

This clone was observed a handful of times. The chain uses TRBV6-4 and TRBJ2-1; 7 nucleotides line up with TRBD1. V gave up 4 bases and J gave up 8 bases; unmatched junction bases: 8. This CDR3 spans 14 amino acids. The germline gives CDR1 MRHNA, CDR2 SNTAGT. CDR3 DNA: TGTGCCAGCAGTGGCTCCCCCCAGGGGGATGAGCAGTTCTTC. Translation gives CASSGSPQGDEQFF.

The rearrangement joins TRBV28 to TRBJ1-6; 9 bases agree with TRBD1. The CDR3 covers 15 residues. J gave up 10 bases and V 2 bases, and 6 bases lay outside the gene matches. Germline V lookup: CDR1 MDHEN, CDR2 SYDVKM. The DNA of the CDR3 is TGTGCCAGCAGTTTAAGGACAGGGGTAGGGTCACCCCTCCACTTT. The encoded protein is CASSLRTGVGSPLHF. The full variable domain, completed using reference TRBV28 and TRBJ1-6, is DVKVTQSSRYLVKRTGEKVFLECVQDMDHENMFWYRQDPGLGLRLIYFSYDVKMKEKGDIPEGYSVSREKKERFSLILESASTNQTSMYLCASSLRTGVGSPLHFGNGTRLTVT.

This chain links TRBV6-5 with TRBJ2-7; 7 nucleotides line up with TRBD1. Germline V CDR1 and CDR2: MNHEY, SVGAGI. V shed 4 bases, J shed 3 bases, and the junction held 9 bases outside the gene matches. The CDR3 is 15 amino acids. The CDR3 bases are TGTGCCAGCAGTTCTCTAAGGACAGGTTACTACGAGCAGTACTTC. Translating gives CASSSLRTGYYEQYF.

This clone was observed a handful of times. The V gene is TRBV5-5, the J gene TRBJ2-3; D perhaps matches TRBD1 (5 bases). Germline lookup yields CDR1 SGHKS and CDR2 YYEKEE (reference sequence). CDR3 length equals 13 residues. The V end was cut by 4 bases, the J end by 5 bases, with 11 bases between. The CDR3 region is CASSHKGLDTQYF. CDR3 bases: TGTGCCAGCAGCCACAAGGGGTTAGATACGCAGTATTTT.

V is TRBV27 and J is TRBJ2-5; tentatively, D is TRBD2 (6 bases). The CDR3 is 15 residues long. Trimming shortened V by 2 bases and J by 2 bases, and 12 bases separated the two germline ends. Germline values: CDR1 MNHEY, CDR2 SMNVEV (reference sequence). DNA of the CDR3: TGTGCCAGCAGTTTACATTCTAGCGCGCAAGAGACCCAGTACTTC. This sequence encodes CASSLHSSAQETQYF.

The chain carries TRBV7-9 and TRBJ1-2; perhaps TRBD1 as D (6 bases). This CDR3 has 15 residues. Trimming removed 0 bases at V and 4 bases at J, with 12 bases between. Germline CDR1 SEHNR, CDR2 FQNEAQ (reference sequence). CDR3 sequence: CASSLALTGTYGYTF. CDR3 bases: TGTGCCAGCAGCTTAGCCCTCACAGGGACCTATGGCTACACCTTC.